The TCR beta chain described here comes from a study of T cells after posttransplantation cyclophosphamide (dated by TCRdb to about 2016). In terms of the full investigation: Using TRB sequencing, the study followed how the T cell repertoire reconstituted after myeloablative bone marrow transplantation in which posttransplantation cyclophosphamide served as GVHD prophylaxis. Public TRB sequences were searched against a database of over 3,600 sequences associated with responses to pathogens, tumor antigens, self-antigens and alloantigens. In 3 patients, up to about 3 additional blood samples taken between 2 and 5.2 years after transplant also underwent TRB sequencing, as did pretransplant blood from several patients. Because TRA and TRB clonality were tightly correlated in 9 or 10 samples, subsequent TCR analyses were focused on TRB only. TRB sequencing was performed on blood from all 35 or so PTCy patients with 1-year posttransplant specimens. Antigen receptor sequencing covered samples from 35 PTCy-treated patients and 16 of their related bone marrow donors. Study-level results and caveats: The TRB repertoires of T cells infiltrating skin or GI tract showed only limited overlap with the TRB repertoires of T cells in blood. Donor-recipient similarity was low at 1-2 months but increased during the first year, and donor CD8+ memory clones often dominated later blood repertoires. Across roughly 48 patients, TRB clonality was highly associated with recipient CMV seropositivity and CMV reactivation, and diversity in PTCy patients was similar to diversity in CNI/methotrexate controls.

Concerning this clone itself: The antigen this receptor binds is unknown. Per-base qualities were not stored, and no clone one base away is much larger.

Genomic DNA was used for TRB sequencing, which was performed with the immunoSEQ assay at survey resolution or with the hsTCRB kit. As for the original processing: The immunoSEQ software handled initial read processing, and the LymphoSeq R package was used for repertoire analyses. For each TRB dataset, clonality was calculated as 1 minus normalized Shannon entropy, and the Gini coefficient was computed as well. Phenotypes of unsorted samples were inferred by mapping TRB sequences from sorted subsets of the recipient or donor onto the same recipient's unsorted samples. In TCRdb, the immuneACCESS table is reduced to in-frame sequences with V and J assigned. These tables do not hold every clone; where another copy was compared, an unresolved V gene accounts for under half, and the others remain unexplained. For V, J and clone size, that table is used; D and trimming come from the DNA. Present in this sample are approximately 30,000 clones, around 86% of which were seen just once. The ten largest make up around 3.5% of the sample.

Related bone marrow donors provided peripheral blood samples on the day of marrow donation. Peripheral blood and bone marrow mononuclear cells were isolated by Ficoll-Hypaque density centrifugation and cryopreserved. In the germline V gene, CDR1 corresponds to LGHNA and CDR2 to YSLEER. Deletion took 0 bases off V and 2 bases off J, with a span of 12 bases between the germline ends. Spanning cysteine to phenylalanine, the CDR3 consists of 16 amino acids. Left in the record is the CDR3 DNA by itself, 48 bases read in frame from the first base. The chain couples TRBV4-3 to TRBJ2-3; the D segment could be TRBD2, given 6 matching bases. The clonotype comes from a man aged 50 or older. Sequenced sample: PBMCs. CDR3 reads: CASSQEQRAYTDTQYF. The DNA sequence is given as TGCGCCAGCAGCCAAGAGCAGCGGGCGTACACAGATACGCAGTATTTT.